The T cell receptor (beta chain) described here comes from a study of OX40 agonist ivuxolimab in advanced cancers. Study results and limitations: CD4+ and CD8+ blood T cells expanded clonally by week 6 at 0.1 to 3.0 mg/kg. In CD8+ T cells, expanded clones were on average more numerous than in CD4+.

The V gene's germline CDR1 is MNHEY and CDR2 SMNVEV (reference sequence). This CDR3 is built from 17 residues. The trim removed 5 bases at V and 4 bases at J, leaving 13 bases unmatched. Data came from immunoSEQ multiplex PCR; TCRdb stores just in-frame clones and leaves some out. The table includes roughly 48,000 clones, roughly 82% detected once. Regarding this clone: Its cognate antigen is unknown.

This chain uses TRBV27 with TRBJ2-1; 8 positions match TRBD1. The clonotype comes from an adult with an advanced solid tumor such as melanoma, head and neck, liver or kidney cancer. The sequenced sample was CD4+ or CD8+ T cells sorted from blood, obtained in a trial of the OX40 agonist ivuxolimab. The CDR3 protein is CASSIPLGTGVYNEQFF. Here the CDR3 DNA reads TGTGCCAGCAGTATTCCCTTAGGGACAGGAGTTTACAATGAGCAGTTCTTC.